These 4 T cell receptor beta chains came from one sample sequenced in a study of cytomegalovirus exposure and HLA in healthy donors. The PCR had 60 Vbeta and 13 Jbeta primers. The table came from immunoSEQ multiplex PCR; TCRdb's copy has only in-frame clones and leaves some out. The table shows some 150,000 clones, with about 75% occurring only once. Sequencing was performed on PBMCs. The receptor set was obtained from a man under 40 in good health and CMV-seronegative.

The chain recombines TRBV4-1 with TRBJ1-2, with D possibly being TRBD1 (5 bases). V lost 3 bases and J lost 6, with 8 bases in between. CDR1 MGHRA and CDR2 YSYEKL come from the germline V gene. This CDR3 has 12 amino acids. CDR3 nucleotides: TGCGCCAGCAGCCAGGTGGGGCATGGCTACACCTTC. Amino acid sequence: CASSQVGHGYTF.

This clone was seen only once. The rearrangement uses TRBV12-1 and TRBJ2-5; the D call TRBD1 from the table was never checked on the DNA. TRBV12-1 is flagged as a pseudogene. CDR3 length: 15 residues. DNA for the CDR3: TGTGCCAGCAGCGCCCGGACAGGGTCCGGAAAGACCCAGTACTTC. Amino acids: CASSARTGSGKTQYF.

The CDR3 loop reads CASIASPNTGELFF. As DNA, the CDR3 is TGTGCCAGCATAGCCTCTCCGAACACCGGGGAGCTGTTTTTT. The V call is TRBV6-1, the J call TRBJ2-2; no definite D call. The V gene's germline CDR1 is MNHNS and CDR2 SASEGT. Trimming removed 7 bases at V and 0 bases at J, with 9 bases between. CDR3 size: 14 residues.

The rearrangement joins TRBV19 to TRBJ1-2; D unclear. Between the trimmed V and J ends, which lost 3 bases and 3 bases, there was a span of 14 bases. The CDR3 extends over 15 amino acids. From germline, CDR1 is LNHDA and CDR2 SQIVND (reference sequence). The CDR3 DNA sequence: TGTGCCAGTAGTATCGGAGGAGGCTATGACTATGGCTACACCTTC. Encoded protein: CASSIGGGYDYGYTF.